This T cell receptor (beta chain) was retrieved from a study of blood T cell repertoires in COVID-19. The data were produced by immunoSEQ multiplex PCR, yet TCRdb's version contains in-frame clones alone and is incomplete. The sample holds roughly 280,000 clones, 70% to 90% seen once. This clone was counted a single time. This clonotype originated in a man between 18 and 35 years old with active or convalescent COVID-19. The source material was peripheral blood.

The CDR3 region has the DNA TGTGCCAGCCATGCGACAGGGGGCCTGGGAGAGACCCAGTACTTC. It encodes CASHATGGLGETQYF. This sequence joins TRBV28 and TRBJ2-5, with 10 bases fitting TRBD1. The CDR3 has 15 residues. J gave up 4 bases and V 8 bases, and 10 bases lay outside the gene matches. CDR1 and CDR2 (germline): MDHEN, SYDVKM.